A selection of T cell receptor beta chains follows, all from one sample in a study of shared clonotypes between healthy human individuals. Using immunoSEQ multiplex PCR, the repertoire was profiled, and TCRdb retains in-frame clones only, with some absent. Here the sample spans hundreds of thousands of clones, 75% to 80% being singletons. Sequenced sample: PBMCs. The receptor set was obtained from a woman in her thirties or forties in good health. Some clones in this sample may be carry-over from other donors' samples. The conserved cysteine and the conserved F or W are not part of the CDR3 here. Rows may omit the clone size; those that give it use once, few, many or a size class.

clone size | V gene | CDR3 protein
few | TRBV21-1 | ASSKHRKGNEQF
- | TRBV6-6 | ASSSLGQGDQPQH
- | TRBV4-1 | ASLAGTEAF
- | TRBV7-9 | ASSQEIGSSGEQY
once | TRBV27 | ASSWGGADTQY
- | TRBV5-1 | ASSRDRDEQF
- | TRBV7-3 | ASSPPVGANVLT
- | TRBV2 | ASSEARRNQPQH
- | TRBV7-2 | ASSLDMGLYEQY
- | TRBV5-6 | ASSVGQASYT
- | TRBV28 | ASSTRGQETQY
- | TRBV28 | ASSLDRGEEAF
- | TRBV25-1 | ASKKAGSYEQY
few | TRBV30 | AWSVGDYGYT
- | TRBV6-4 | ASSDGGTYEQY
- | TRBV15 | ATSGDRVDSGANVLT
- | TRBV6-4 | ASGYGYTEAF
- | TRBV5-6 | ASSFWGQGYEQY
few | TRBV11-2 | ASSPSGVNEQY
- | TRBV27 | ASGRAGVNTGELF
- | TRBV28 | ASLRSNQPQH